The source of this T cell receptor beta chain is a study of T cell responses to AZD1222 COVID-19 vaccine. Repertoires were generated with immunoSEQ multiplex PCR, while TCRdb's copy carries only in-frame clones and drops some. The sample comprises 250,000 to 300,000 clones, 90% to 95% of which are singletons, and roughly 0.51% rests with the top ten. V dropped 4 bases and J dropped 9 bases, with 13 bases sitting between them. CDR3 size: 14 residues. Germline V gives CDR1 SNHLY, CDR2 FYNNEI. This clonotype originated in an adult who received the AZD1222 COVID-19 vaccine. The chain combines TRBV2 with TRBJ1-6; D not certain. Source: peripheral blood, taken 28 days after the second AZD1222 dose. In nucleotides, the CDR3 is TGTGCCAGCAGTGTAGACGCCCCCAGTTCACCCCTCCACTTT. Translated: CASSVDAPSSPLHF.